The subject of this entry is one T cell receptor (beta chain). Its specificity is unknown. CDR1 is LGHNA, CDR2 YSLEER, per germline. V shed 0 bases and J 4 bases; nucleotides not matched to a gene: 7. The CDR3 is 16 residues long. Stated time point: patch test 2, 6 weeks after DPC sensitization. As for treatment: therapeutic diphenylcyclopropenone sensitization with weekly scalp DPC. Blood sampling preceded each patch test application. The data were taken from a study of human T cells and chemical hapten exposure. Study findings and constraints: Clustering by CDR3 similarity yielded significantly more large clusters from expanded TCRs than controls.

TCRdb reprocessed the RACE reads via MiXCR and lists one record per CDR3 protein. The sample has about 85,000 distinct CDR3 sequences, 11% seen once. The input for sequencing was whole blood, taken in connection with sensitization to the hapten diphenylcyclopropenone (DPC). This chain connects TRBV4-3 to TRBJ1-1; TRBD1 matches 8 bases. The receptor comes from a man aged 18 to 35 with alopecia areata. Some clones in this sample may be carry-over from other donors' samples. The CDR3 coding sequence is TGCGCCAGCAGCCAAGACTCCAGGGGGCTGGGCACTGAAGCTTTCTTT. Its translation: CASSQDSRGLGTEAFF.